These 10 T cell receptor beta chains came from one sample sequenced in a study of blood T cell repertoires in COVID-19. The method was immunoSEQ multiplex PCR; TCRdb's version includes in-frame clones alone and lacks a portion of them. The sample holds 200,000 to 250,000 clones, 75% to 85% seen once. The sequencing sample was made of peripheral blood. Receptors were obtained from a man aged 45-65 years with active or convalescent COVID-19.

V and J are TRBV3-1 (or the pseudogene TRBV3-2) and TRBJ2-1; tentative D call: TRBD2 (5 bases). The germline V and J ends were trimmed by 0 bases and 9 bases, with 12 bases remaining between them. The CDR3 spans 14 residues. Germline values: CDR1 LGHDT, CDR2 YNNKEL (reference sequence). In DNA form, the CDR3 reads TGTGCCAGCAGCCAAGATCGGGGAACCGTTGAGCAGTTCTTC. Its translation: CASSQDRGTVEQFF.

This chain links TRBV14 with TRBJ1-2, with 7 nucleotides matching TRBD1. The CDR3 has 13 residues. The germline gives CDR1 SGHDN, CDR2 FVKESK. J was trimmed by 4 bases and V by 3 bases; bases with no gene match: 2. The CDR3 spells CASSQGQSYGYTF. The CDR3 region has the DNA TGTGCCAGCAGCCAGGGACAGAGCTATGGCTACACCTTC.

This clone was picked up a small number of times. This chain links TRBV12-5 with TRBJ2-1, with TRBD2 identical over 8 bases. There are 15 residues in the CDR3. Germline CDR1 and CDR2: LGHNT and FRNRAP. The trim removed 3 bases at V and 6 bases at J, leaving 7 bases unmatched. For the CDR3, the DNA is TGTGCTAGTGGTTTATCGGGACTAGGTACCAATGAGCAGTTCTTC. Translated: CASGLSGLGTNEQFF.

V usage is TRBV11-2 and J usage is TRBJ2-3, with 7 positions matching TRBD2. This CDR3 region has 16 residues. V trimming: 6 bases; J trimming: 1 base; junction bases outside the gene matches: 10. CDR1 is SGHAT and CDR2 is FQNNGV in the germline V gene. The CDR3 bases are TGTGCCAGCAGACATAGCGGGCGACACCGCACAGATACGCAGTATTTT. As protein: CASRHSGRHRTDTQYF.

This sequence joins TRBV5-5 and TRBJ2-4; 8 nucleotides match TRBD1. The CDR3 is made up of 14 amino acids. V gave up 0 bases and J gave up 7 bases; unmatched junction bases: 3. Germline CDR1 SGHKS, CDR2 YYEKEE (reference sequence). The CDR3 loop is CASSLGTGMNIQYF. In DNA form, the CDR3 reads TGTGCCAGCAGCTTGGGGACAGGGATGAACATTCAGTACTTC.

The CDR3 reads CASSSSPQGARFKQYV. In DNA, the CDR3 is TGTGCCAGCAGTTCATCGCCACAGGGGGCGCGTTTTAAGCAGTACGTC. V gene TRBV6-2 or TRBV6-3 combines with J gene TRBJ2-7, with TRBD1 identical over 9 bases. Trimming removed 4 bases from V and 8 bases from J; junction bases left unmatched: 15. The CDR3 extends over 16 amino acids. Germline CDR1 reads MNHEY; CDR2 reads SVGEGT.

The chain links TRBV27 to TRBJ2-5, with a tentative D call TRBD2 (6 bases). The CDR3 is 16 residues long. CDR1 and CDR2 (germline): MNHEY, SMNVEV (reference sequence). Trimming removed 5 bases at V and 3 bases at J, with 19 bases between. The CDR3 here is CASSPYRDWAKETQYF. The DNA of the CDR3 is TGTGCCAGCAGTCCCTACCGGGACTGGGCAAAAGAGACCCAGTACTTC.

This chain uses TRBV7-6 with TRBJ2-7; D is possibly TRBD2 (8 bases). CDR3 length: 15 residues. Trimming removed 5 bases from V and 7 bases from J, with 21 bases in between. The germline V gene has CDR1 SGHVS and CDR2 FNYEAQ. This CDR3 reads CASSAEGARGGEQYF. CDR3 coding DNA: TGTGCCAGCAGCGCCGAGGGGGCTCGGGGGGGAGAGCAGTACTTC.

The rearrangement uses TRBV6-5 and TRBJ1-1; no definite D call. The V gene's germline CDR1 is MNHEY and CDR2 SVGAGI. Trimming left V 2 bases short and J 1 base short, with 5 bases between. The CDR3 is 13 amino acids. CDR3 nucleotide sequence: TGTGCCAGCAGTTACCAGGAGAACACTGAAGCTTTCTTT. It is translated as CASSYQENTEAFF.

This clone was detected a few times. Here the CDR3 DNA reads TGTGCCAGCAGCTTAGTTGGCCTGAACACTGAAGCTTTCTTT. Its translation: CASSLVGLNTEAFF. The V call is TRBV7-9, the J call TRBJ1-1; D gene ambiguous. The V gene lost 1 base and the J gene lost 0 bases, with 6 bases spanning the gap. Germline V gives CDR1 SEHNR, CDR2 FQNEAQ (reference sequence). CDR3 length: 14 amino acids.